The 8 T cell receptor beta chains below come from one sample, sequenced in a study of cytomegalovirus exposure and HLA in healthy donors. With 60 Vbeta and 13 Jbeta primers, the PCR was carried out. Repertoires were generated with immunoSEQ multiplex PCR, while TCRdb's copy carries only in-frame clones and drops some. The sample records about 170,000 clones, just over 75% being singletons. Source material: PBMCs. All receptors derive from a woman aged 30 to 39 in good health and CMV-seropositive.

The rearrangement links TRBV29-1 to TRBJ1-1; TRBD1 might be the D (5 bases). This CDR3 contains 17 residues. Deletions cut 3 bases from V and 3 bases from J, with 23 bases between. Germline V gene sequence: CDR1 SQVTM, CDR2 ANQGSEA. In nucleotides, the CDR3 is TGCAGCGTTGAGTTATCAGGTCAGGGCGTAGTATACACTGAAGCTTTCTTT. This gives the protein CSVELSGQGVVYTEAFF.

The chain combines TRBV5-1 with TRBJ2-2, with TRBD1 identical over 12 bases. From germline, CDR1 is SGHRS and CDR2 YFSETQ. There are 16 residues in the CDR3. V shed 4 bases, J shed 5 bases, and the junction held 6 bases outside the gene matches. DNA for the CDR3: TGCGCCAGCAGCACTGGGACAGGGGGCCTAACCGGGGAGCTGTTTTTT. This sequence encodes CASSTGTGGLTGELFF. The entire variable domain, with the rest obtained from reference TRBV5-1 and TRBJ2-2, is as follows: KAGVTQTPRYLIKTRGQQVTLSCSPISGHRSVSWYQQTPGQGLQFLFEYFSETQRNKGNFPGRFSGRQFSNSRSEMNVSTLELGDSALYLCASSTGTGGLTGELFFGEGSRLTVL.

CDR3 DNA sequence: TGTGCCATCAGTGAGGTAACAACAGGGCCTATCTATGGCTACACCTTC. Amino acid sequence: CAISEVTTGPIYGYTF. The rearrangement uses TRBV10-3 and TRBJ1-2, with D maybe TRBD1 (6 bases). V dropped 2 bases and J dropped 4 bases, with 17 bases sitting between them. The germline gives CDR1 ENHRY, CDR2 SYGVKD. CDR3 length equals 16 residues.

The J gene is TRBJ1-2, the V gene TRBV25-1; weak D call: TRBD1 (5 bases). The CDR3 is 13 residues long. V lost 5 bases, J lost 6 bases, and 13 bases lay in between. Per the germline V gene, CDR1 is MGHDK and CDR2 is SYGVNS. The CDR3 bases are TGTGCCAGCAGTCGGGGGAACAGAGATGGCTACACCTTC. This encodes CASSRGNRDGYTF.

The chain employs TRBV28 and TRBJ2-7; D unclear. This CDR3 has 12 residues. Per the germline V gene, CDR1 is MDHEN and CDR2 is SYDVKM. Trimming cost V 4 bases and J 4 bases, with 8 bases left between them. The CDR3 sequence: CASSYLAYEQYF. CDR3 DNA: TGTGCCAGCAGTTATTTGGCATACGAGCAGTACTTC.

This rearrangement joins TRBV12-5 to TRBJ1-1, with D perhaps TRBD1 (5 bases). V shed 0 bases and J shed 5 bases, with 19 bases lying between them. This CDR3 comprises 17 residues. The germline V gene has CDR1 LGHNT and CDR2 FRNRAP. Here the CDR3 reads CASGLVGSGRRATEAFF. Here the CDR3 DNA reads TGTGCTAGTGGTTTGGTAGGGTCAGGGAGGCGGGCAACTGAAGCTTTCTTT.

V is TRBV25-1 and J is TRBJ1-3; weak D call: TRBD1 (6 bases). Germline CDR1 and CDR2: MGHDK and SYGVNS. This CDR3 has 14 amino acids. V shed 8 bases and J shed 4 bases, with 15 bases lying between them. The CDR3: CASPNSGDGNTIYF. The CDR3 DNA reads TGTGCCAGCCCCAACTCAGGGGACGGAAACACCATATATTTT.

The V call is TRBV15, the J call TRBJ1-1; no reliable D call. CDR1 and CDR2 (germline): LNHNV, YYDKDF (reference sequence). CDR3 length equals 14 residues. The V and J ends lost 0 bases and 1 base respectively, with 6 bases between them. The CDR3 here is CATSRDVRNTEAFF. The CDR3, as DNA: TGTGCCACCAGCAGAGACGTGAGGAACACTGAAGCTTTCTTT.